This is a list of T cell receptor beta chains from one sample in a study of cytomegalovirus exposure and HLA in healthy donors. The repertoire was sequenced with immunoSEQ multiplex PCR; TCRdb's copy has only in-frame clones and lacks some. The sample lists 150,000 to 200,000 clones, about 80% occurring once. The sequenced sample consisted of PBMCs. The origin of the receptors is a woman in her late teens or twenties in good health and CMV-seropositive. CDR3s leave out the opening cysteine and the closing phenylalanine or tryptophan.

j_call cdr3_length v_call cdr3_aa
TRBJ2-5 12 TRBV10-2 ASRPGGRAETQY
TRBJ1-1 12 TRBV5-4 ASSFTGLSTEAF
TRBJ1-4 11 TRBV19 ASSGTPIGGLF
TRBJ1-1 12 TRBV9 ASSVGRDYTEAF
TRBJ1-2 12 TRBV6-5 ASSYRGVNYGYT
TRBJ2-1 12 TRBV2 ASSVDGGPNEQF
TRBJ2-5 11 TRBV7-9 ASSYGQGETQY
TRBJ2-7 13 TRBV5-1 ASKPPAGPSDEQY
TRBJ2-3 12 TRBV9 ASSVTGSTDTQY
TRBJ2-7 16 TRBV5-1 ASTLFPGQGARTYEQY
TRBJ1-4 13 TRBV4-1 ASSLIQGTNEKLF
TRBJ2-3 14 TRBV6-5 ASSYSGGLSTDTQY
TRBJ2-2 15 TRBV5-1 ASATSRSLLNTGELF
TRBJ1-2 14 TRBV4-1 ASSQPAQALNYGYT
TRBJ1-3 13 TRBV11-3 ASSLYSRGRNTIY
TRBJ1-2 13 TRBV7-2 ASRPRQGDGYGYT
TRBJ2-3 13 TRBV14 ASSQWGGRSDTQY
TRBJ1-4 16 TRBV7-2 ASSTRPNRGPTNEKLF
TRBJ1-2 10 TRBV4-3 ASSLQGDGYT
TRBJ2-3 14 TRBV6-6 ASSTKRGPYTDTQY
TRBJ2-1 13 TRBV19 ASSILLGGSNEQF
. 10 TRBV15 ATSPMGREQY
TRBJ2-5 17 TRBV7-7 ASSSRLGGTGGIQETQY
TRBJ1-6 15 TRBV7-9 ASSLTSPGQGNSPLH
TRBJ1-1 12 TRBV5-1 ASSGTDMNTEAF
TRBJ2-7 12 TRBV4-1 ASSPQHRVYEQY
TRBJ2-6 14 TRBV7-9 ASSSTQIKDFLVLT
TRBJ1-1 15 TRBV4-1 ASSQGGGGSSRTEAF
TRBJ2-7 13 TRBV7-6 ASSLRADPVGEQY
TRBJ1-2 11 TRBV29-1 SVELGAQYGYT
TRBJ1-1 14 TRBV15 ATSRDMTRSGTEAF
TRBJ1-2 16 TRBV21-1 ARETSQARGLPLVGYT
TRBJ2-4 14 TRBV28 ASSFTSGGSGNIQY
TRBJ1-2 10 TRBV9 ASSAQGNGYT
TRBJ2-1 14 TRBV4-2 ASSQDGSGGAYEQF
TRBJ1-5 13 TRBV2 ASSISRTGPSPQH
TRBJ1-2 11 TRBV27 ASSLWGGNGYT
TRBJ2-3 12 TRBV18 ASSPPAPSDTQY
TRBJ2-1 12 TRBV7-9 ASSLVAGVNEQF
TRBJ2-3 13 TRBV27 ASSIAGGFTDTQY
. 12 TRBV5-6 ASSFRGLPAEQY
TRBJ1-2 11 TRBV19 ASSMDRVRGYT
TRBJ1-2 10 TRBV5-6 ASSLADYGYT
TRBJ2-7 12 TRBV19 ASSIGDRRYEQY
TRBJ2-1 11 TRBV4-1 ASSGAFYNEQF
TRBJ2-2 13 TRBV7-9 ASSFWTGNTGELF
TRBJ2-2 13 TRBV27 ASRNSGGVAGELF
TRBJ1-2 12 TRBV27 ASGKYREPYGYT
TRBJ2-7 14 TRBV4-2 ASSQGPGQPSYEQY
TRBJ2-5 14 TRBV4-3 ASSHVSTGLQETQY
TRBJ2-3 16 TRBV27 ASSLTALQVSSTDTQY
TRBJ1-2 13 TRBV19 ASSLLGQGEDGYT
TRBJ1-2 14 TRBV7-2 ASSLVYAGQGSGYT